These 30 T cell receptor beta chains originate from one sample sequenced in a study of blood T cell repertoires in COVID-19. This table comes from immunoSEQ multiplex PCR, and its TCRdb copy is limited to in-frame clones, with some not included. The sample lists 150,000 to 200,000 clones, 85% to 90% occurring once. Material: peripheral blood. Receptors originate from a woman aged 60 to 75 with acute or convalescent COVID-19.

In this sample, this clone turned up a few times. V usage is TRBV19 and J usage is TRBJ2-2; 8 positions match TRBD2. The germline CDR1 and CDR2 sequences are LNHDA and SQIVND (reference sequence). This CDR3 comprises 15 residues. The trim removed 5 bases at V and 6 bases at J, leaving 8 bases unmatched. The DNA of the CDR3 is TGTGCCAGTAGTCTACCGGGACTAGACCCCGGGGAGCTGTTTTTT. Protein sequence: CASSLPGLDPGELFF.

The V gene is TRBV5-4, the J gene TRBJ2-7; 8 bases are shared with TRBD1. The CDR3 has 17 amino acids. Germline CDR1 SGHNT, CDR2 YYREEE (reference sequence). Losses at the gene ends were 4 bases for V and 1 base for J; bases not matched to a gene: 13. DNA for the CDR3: TGTGCCAGCAGCGTCCGGGACAGGTTTTTCTCTTCCTACGAGCAGTACTTC. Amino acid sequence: CASSVRDRFFSSYEQYF. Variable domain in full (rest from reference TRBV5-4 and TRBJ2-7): ETGVTQSPTHLIKTRGQQVTLRCSSQSGHNTVSWYQQALGQGPQFIFQYYREEENGRGNFPPRFSGLQFPNYSSELNVNALELDDSALYLCASSVRDRFFSSYEQYFGPGTRLTVT.

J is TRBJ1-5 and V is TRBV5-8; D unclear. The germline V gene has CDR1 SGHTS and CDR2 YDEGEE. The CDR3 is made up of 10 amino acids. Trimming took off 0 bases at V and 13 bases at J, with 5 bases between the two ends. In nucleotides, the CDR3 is TGTGCCAGCAGCTTGGCCATTCAGCATTTT. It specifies CASSLAIQHF.

The DNA of the CDR3 is TGTGCCAGCTCACCTCGACAGGATCTGAACACTGAAGCTTTCTTT. It encodes CASSPRQDLNTEAFF. The chain joins TRBV18 to TRBJ1-1; D is possibly TRBD1 (6 bases). V lost 3 bases to trimming and J lost 0 bases, with 11 bases between them. CDR3 length equals 15 residues. Germline CDR1 and CDR2: KGHSH and LQKENI.

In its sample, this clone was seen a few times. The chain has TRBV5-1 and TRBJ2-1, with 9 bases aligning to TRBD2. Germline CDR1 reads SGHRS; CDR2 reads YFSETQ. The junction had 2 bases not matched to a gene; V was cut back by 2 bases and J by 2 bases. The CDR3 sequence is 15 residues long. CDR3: CASSLAGGTYNEQFF. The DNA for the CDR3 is TGCGCCAGCAGCTTAGCGGGAGGAACCTACAATGAGCAGTTCTTC.

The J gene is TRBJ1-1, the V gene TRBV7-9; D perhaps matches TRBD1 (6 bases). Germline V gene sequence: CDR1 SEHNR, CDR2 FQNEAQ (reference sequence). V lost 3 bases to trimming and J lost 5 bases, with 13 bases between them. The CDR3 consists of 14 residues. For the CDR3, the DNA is TGTGCCAGCAGCTTGGGCAGGGGATGGACTGAAGCTTTCTTT. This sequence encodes CASSLGRGWTEAFF.

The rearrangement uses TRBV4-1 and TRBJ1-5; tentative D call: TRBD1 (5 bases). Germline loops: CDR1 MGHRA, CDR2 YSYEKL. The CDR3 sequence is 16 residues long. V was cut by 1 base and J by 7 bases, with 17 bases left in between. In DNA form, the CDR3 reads TGCGCCAGCAGCCAAGTCGGCGGGGGGGTGAACCAGCCCCAGCATTTT. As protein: CASSQVGGGVNQPQHF.

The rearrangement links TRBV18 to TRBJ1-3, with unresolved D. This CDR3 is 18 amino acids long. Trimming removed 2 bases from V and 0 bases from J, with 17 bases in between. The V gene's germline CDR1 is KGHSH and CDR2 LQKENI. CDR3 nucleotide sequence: TGTGCCAGCTCACCAAGGATAACGGACTACCCCTCTGGAAACACCATATATTTT. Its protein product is CASSPRITDYPSGNTIYF.

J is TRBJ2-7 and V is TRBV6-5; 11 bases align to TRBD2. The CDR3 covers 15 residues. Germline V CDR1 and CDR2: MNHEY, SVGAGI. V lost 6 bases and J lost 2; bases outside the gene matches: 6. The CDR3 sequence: CASRSTSGTTYEQYF. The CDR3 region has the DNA TGTGCCAGCAGGTCGACTAGCGGGACCACCTACGAGCAGTACTTC.

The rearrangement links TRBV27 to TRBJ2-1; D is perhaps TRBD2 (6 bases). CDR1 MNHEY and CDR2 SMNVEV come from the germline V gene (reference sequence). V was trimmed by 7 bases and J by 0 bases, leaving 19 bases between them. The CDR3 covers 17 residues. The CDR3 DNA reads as TGTGCCAGCACCCCTGGGGACTCCTCCAGCTCCTACAATGAGCAGTTCTTC. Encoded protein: CASTPGDSSSSYNEQFF.

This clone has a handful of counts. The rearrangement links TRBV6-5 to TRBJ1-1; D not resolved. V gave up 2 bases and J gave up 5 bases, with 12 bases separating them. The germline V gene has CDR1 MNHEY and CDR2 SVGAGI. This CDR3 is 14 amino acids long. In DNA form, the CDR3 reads TGTGCCAGCAGTTACACCGGAGGGATAACTGAAGCTTTCTTT. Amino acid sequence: CASSYTGGITEAFF.

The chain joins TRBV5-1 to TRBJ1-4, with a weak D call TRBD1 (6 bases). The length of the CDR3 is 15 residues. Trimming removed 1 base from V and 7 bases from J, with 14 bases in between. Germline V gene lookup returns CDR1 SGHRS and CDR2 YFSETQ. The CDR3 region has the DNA TGCGCCAGCAGCTTGACAGGGAACAAGGGTGAAAAACTGTTTTTT. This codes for CASSLTGNKGEKLFF.

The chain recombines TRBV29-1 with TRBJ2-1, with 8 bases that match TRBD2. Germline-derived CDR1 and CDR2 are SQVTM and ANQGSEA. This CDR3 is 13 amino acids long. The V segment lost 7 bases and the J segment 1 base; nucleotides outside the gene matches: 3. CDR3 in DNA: TGCAGCGGAGCGGGAGTGTCCTACAATGAGCAGTTCTTC. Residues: CSGAGVSYNEQFF.

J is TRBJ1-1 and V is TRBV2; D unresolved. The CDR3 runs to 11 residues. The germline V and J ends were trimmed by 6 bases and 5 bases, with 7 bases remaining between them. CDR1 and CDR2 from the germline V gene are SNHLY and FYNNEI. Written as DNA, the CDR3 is TGTGCCAGCAGGGGGAGAACTGAAGCTTTCTTT. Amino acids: CASRGRTEAFF.

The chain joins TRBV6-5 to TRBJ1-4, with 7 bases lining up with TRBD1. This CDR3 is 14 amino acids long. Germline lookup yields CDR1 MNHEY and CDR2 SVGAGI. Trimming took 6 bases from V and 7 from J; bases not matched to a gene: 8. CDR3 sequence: CASREGAGSEKLFF. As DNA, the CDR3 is TGTGCCAGCAGGGAGGGGGCCGGGAGTGAAAAACTGTTTTTT.

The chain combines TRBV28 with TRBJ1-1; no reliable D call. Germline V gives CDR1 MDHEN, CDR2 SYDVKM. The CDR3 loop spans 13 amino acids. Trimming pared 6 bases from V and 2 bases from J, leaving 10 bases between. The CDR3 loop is CASRVLVNTEAFF. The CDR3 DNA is TGTGCCAGCAGAGTTCTAGTTAACACTGAAGCTTTCTTT.

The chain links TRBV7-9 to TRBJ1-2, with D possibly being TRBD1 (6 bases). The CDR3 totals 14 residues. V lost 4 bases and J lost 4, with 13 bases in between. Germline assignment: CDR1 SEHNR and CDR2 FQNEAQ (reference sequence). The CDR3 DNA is TGTGCCAGCAGCTCCTCCAGGGGTGGCTATGGCTACACCTTC. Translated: CASSSSRGGYGYTF.

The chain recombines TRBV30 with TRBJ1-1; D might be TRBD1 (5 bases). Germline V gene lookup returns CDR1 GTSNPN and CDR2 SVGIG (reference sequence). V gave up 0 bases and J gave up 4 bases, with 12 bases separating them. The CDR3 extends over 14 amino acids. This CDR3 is CAWSVIRVVTEAFF. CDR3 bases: TGTGCCTGGAGTGTAATCAGGGTGGTCACTGAAGCTTTCTTT.

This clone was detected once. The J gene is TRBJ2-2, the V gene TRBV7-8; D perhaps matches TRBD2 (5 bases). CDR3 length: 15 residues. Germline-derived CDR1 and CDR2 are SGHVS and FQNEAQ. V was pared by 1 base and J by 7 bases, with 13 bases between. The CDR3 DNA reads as TGTGCCAGCAGCTTAGGGCGGGTGTTGGTCGGGGAGCTGTTTTTT. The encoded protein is CASSLGRVLVGELFF.

As DNA, the CDR3 is TGCGCCAGCAGCTCCGGGGGGCTTCTCTACGAGCAGTACTTC. Translated: CASSSGGLLYEQYF. The chain recombines TRBV5-1 with TRBJ2-7, with D possibly matching TRBD2 (7 bases). The CDR3 length is 14 residues. Germline V gene data show CDR1 as SGHRS and CDR2 as YFSETQ. The germline V and J ends were trimmed by 3 bases and 3 bases, with 13 bases remaining between them.

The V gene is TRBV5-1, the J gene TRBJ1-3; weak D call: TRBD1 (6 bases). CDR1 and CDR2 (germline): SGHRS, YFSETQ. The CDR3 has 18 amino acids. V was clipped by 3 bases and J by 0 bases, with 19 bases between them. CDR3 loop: CASSSDGQGRVSGNTIYF. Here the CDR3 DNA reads TGCGCCAGCAGCTCAGACGGGCAGGGGCGAGTCTCTGGAAACACCATATATTTT.

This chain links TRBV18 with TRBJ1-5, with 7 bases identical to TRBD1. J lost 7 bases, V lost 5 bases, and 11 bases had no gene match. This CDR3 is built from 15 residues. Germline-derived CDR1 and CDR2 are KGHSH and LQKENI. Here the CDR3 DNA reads TGTGCCAGCTCAGTAGGGACAGATCGGGACCAGCCCCAGCATTTT. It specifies CASSVGTDRDQPQHF. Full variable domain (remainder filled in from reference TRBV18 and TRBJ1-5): NAGVMQNPRHLVRRRGQEARLRCSPMKGHSHVYWYRQLPEEGLKFMVYLQKENIIDESGMPKERFSAEFPKEGPSILRIQQVVRGDSAAYFCASSVGTDRDQPQHFGDGTRLSIL.

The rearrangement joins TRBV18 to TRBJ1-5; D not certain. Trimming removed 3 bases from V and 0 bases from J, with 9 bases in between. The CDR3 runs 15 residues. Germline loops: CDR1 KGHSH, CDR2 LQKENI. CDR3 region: CASSPMGTSNQPQHF. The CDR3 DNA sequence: TGTGCCAGCTCACCCATGGGCACTAGCAATCAGCCCCAGCATTTT.

The CDR3 protein is CASSYSNRVGNTIYF. Here the CDR3 DNA reads TGTGCCAGCAGTTACTCGAATCGCGTCGGAAACACCATATATTTT. This chain uses TRBV6-5 with TRBJ1-3; D gene uncertain. The CDR3 sequence is 15 residues long. Germline lookup yields CDR1 MNHEY and CDR2 SVGAGI. The V and J ends lost 0 bases and 4 bases respectively, with 10 bases between them.

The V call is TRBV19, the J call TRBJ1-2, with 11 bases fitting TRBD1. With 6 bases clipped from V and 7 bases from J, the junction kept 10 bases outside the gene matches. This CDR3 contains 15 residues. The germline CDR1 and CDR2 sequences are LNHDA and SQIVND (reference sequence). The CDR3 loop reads CASRSPGQGAGGYTF. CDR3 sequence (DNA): TGTGCCAGTAGGAGCCCAGGACAGGGGGCAGGTGGCTACACCTTC.

CDR3 in DNA: TGTGCCAGCAGTTTATTGACAGTCCGTGGAGATACGCAGTATTTT. Its translation is CASSLLTVRGDTQYF. This sequence joins TRBV28 and TRBJ2-3; the D gene is possibly TRBD1 (5 bases). The CDR3 runs to 15 residues. Trimming pared 1 base from V and 5 bases from J, leaving 13 bases between. The V gene's germline CDR1 is MDHEN and CDR2 SYDVKM.

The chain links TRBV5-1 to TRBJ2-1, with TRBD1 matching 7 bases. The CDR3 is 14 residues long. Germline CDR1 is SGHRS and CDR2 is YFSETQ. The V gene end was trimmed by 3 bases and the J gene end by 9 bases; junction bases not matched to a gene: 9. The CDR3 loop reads CASSSGTAKGEQFF. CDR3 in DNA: TGCGCCAGCAGCTCCGGGACAGCTAAAGGTGAGCAGTTCTTC.

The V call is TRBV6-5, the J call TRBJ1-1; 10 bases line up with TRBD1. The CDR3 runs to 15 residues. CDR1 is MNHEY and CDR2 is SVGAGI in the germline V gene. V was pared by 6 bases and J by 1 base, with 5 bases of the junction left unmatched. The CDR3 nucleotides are TGTGCCAGCAGAGACAGGGGGCCCACGAACACTGAAGCTTTCTTT. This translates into CASRDRGPTNTEAFF.

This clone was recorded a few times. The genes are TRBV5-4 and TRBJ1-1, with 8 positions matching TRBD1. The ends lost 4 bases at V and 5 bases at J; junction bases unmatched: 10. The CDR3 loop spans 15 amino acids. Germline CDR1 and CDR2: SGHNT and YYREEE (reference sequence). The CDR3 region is CASSGRTGSNTEAFF. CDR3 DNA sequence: TGTGCCAGCAGCGGAAGGACAGGGAGTAATACTGAAGCTTTCTTT. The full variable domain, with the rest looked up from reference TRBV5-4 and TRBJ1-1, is ETGVTQSPTHLIKTRGQQVTLRCSSQSGHNTVSWYQQALGQGPQFIFQYYREEENGRGNFPPRFSGLQFPNYSSELNVNALELDDSALYLCASSGRTGSNTEAFFGQGTRLTVV.

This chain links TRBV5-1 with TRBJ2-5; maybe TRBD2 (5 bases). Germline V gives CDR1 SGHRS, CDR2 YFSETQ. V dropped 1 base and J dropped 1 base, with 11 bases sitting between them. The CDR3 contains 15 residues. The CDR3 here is CASSLNGVGQETQYF. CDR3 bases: TGCGCCAGCAGCTTGAACGGGGTCGGCCAAGAGACCCAGTACTTC.